This TCR beta chain came from a study of vaccination effects on CD4 cells after COVID-19. General observations from the study: Substantial clonal contraction characterized both infection- and vaccine-induced clones late after vaccination. The study dataset contains few convalescent patients and includes no early post-infection timepoints.

Some clones are missing from TCRdb's copy, which holds only in-frame ones; the method was immunoSEQ multiplex PCR. Of around 25,000 clones listed, 81% are singletons. Sequencing followed a ViraFEST assay step that expanded antigen-specific CD4+ T cells with viral peptide pools. Once cultured for roughly nine days, the cells underwent separation to obtain CD4+ T cells. Each participant was administered two doses of either the BNT162b2 or the mRNA-1273 vaccine. Previously uninfected by SARS-CoV-2, the vaccine recipients also showed negative nucleocapsid antibodies. The CDR3 has 15 amino acids. Germline CDR1 is LNHDA and CDR2 is SQIVND (reference sequence). V was shortened by 3 bases and J by 7 bases, with 13 bases between the two germline ends. Note on this clone: The antigen is not known.

The sequencing here drew on CD4+ T cells from PBMCs cultured with SARS-CoV-2 spike peptides, taken after COVID-19 vaccination. V gene TRBV19 combines with J gene TRBJ1-6; D may be TRBD1 (5 bases). This TCR came from a human donor who received a COVID-19 vaccine. Some clones in this sample may be carry-over from other donors' samples. The CDR3: CASSIRGLQNSPLHF. CDR3 bases: TGTGCCAGTAGTATCCGGGGCCTCCAAAATTCACCCCTCCACTTT.